This is a list of T cell receptor beta chains from one sample in a study of T-cell memory formation after mild COVID-19. TCRdb redid the calling of the 5' RACE reads with MiXCR, one entry per CDR3 protein. This table holds fewer than 650,000 distinct CDR3 sequences, 17% found once. Specimen: PBMCs or a T cell subset sorted from them (not recorded which). These receptors originate from an adult woman who had mild COVID-19 (a few samples of this study predate the infection). Cell type and time point are not known. Both conserved end residues are part of each CDR3. The D gene is left open where the match is weak. The size entry is marked missing in some rows and otherwise reads once, few, many or a size class.

16	NA	NA	TRBV7-2	TRBJ2-5	TGTGCCAGCAGACCCGAGCGGGCCCCTAGGCAAGAGACCCAGTACTTC	CASRPERAPRQETQYF
16	TRBD1	few	TRBV25-1	TRBJ1-3	TGTGCCAGCAGTGAAAAGGGACAGGTGTATGGAAACACCATATATTTT	CASSEKGQVYGNTIYF
14	TRBD1	many	TRBV20-1	TRBJ2-7	TGCAGTGCTAGTCCGGCAGGGGGCTCCTACGAGCAGTACTTC	CSASPAGGSYEQYF
17	NA	few	TRBV21-1	TRBJ2-7	TGTGCCAGCAGCAAATGGATGCCGGGACAGGGAGAAGGCGAGCAGTACTTC	CASSKWMPGQGEGEQYF
13	TRBD2	few	TRBV5-1	TRBJ2-1	TGCGCCAGCAGCCCGACTAGCAGAGGTGAGCAGTTCTTC	CASSPTSRGEQFF
15	TRBD2	NA	TRBV11-3	TRBJ2-5	TGTGCCAGCAGCTCTAGCGGGAGAGGTCGGGAGACCCAGTACTTC	CASSSSGRGRETQYF
16	NA	NA	TRBV6-2/TRBV6-3	TRBJ2-5	TGTGCCAGCAGTTTGAATGGTGGAGGGGGCCAGGAGACCCAGTACTTC	CASSLNGGGGQETQYF
13	TRBD1	few	TRBV6-1	TRBJ1-6	TGTGCCAGCAATCAGGGGGTGAATTCACCCCTCCACTTT	CASNQGVNSPLHF
17	NA	NA	TRBV5-5	TRBJ2-2	TGTGCCAGCAGCTTTTCCTCCCTTCGACGGCTCGACGGGGAGCTGTTTTTT	CASSFSSLRRLDGELFF
14	TRBD1	NA	TRBV27	TRBJ2-7	TGTGCCAGCAGTTCGGACAGGGGGCGAAGCGAGCAGTACTTC	CASSSDRGRSEQYF
12	TRBD1	NA	TRBV7-2	TRBJ2-7	TGTGCCAGCAGCCACGGGGACAGGGTCCAGTACTTC	CASSHGDRVQYF
14	NA	few	TRBV28	TRBJ2-7	TGTGCCAGCAGTTTATCTAGACGGGGGTACGAGCAGTACTTC	CASSLSRRGYEQYF
15	NA	NA	TRBV9	TRBJ2-3	TGTGCCAGCAGCCCCGACAGCCGACTAGCAGATACGCAGTATTTT	CASSPDSRLADTQYF
16	NA	few	TRBV5-1	TRBJ2-4	TGCGCCAGCAGCTTGGTTGGGGGTGAAAGCCAAAACATTCAGTACTTC	CASSLVGGESQNIQYF
16	NA	NA	TRBV4-3	TRBJ2-2	TGCGCCAGCAGCCAAGGGCCGAGCGGCTACACCGGGGAGCTGTTTTTT	CASSQGPSGYTGELFF
16	TRBD1	NA	TRBV7-8	TRBJ1-5	TGTGCCAGCAGCACCGGGACAGCTTATAGCAATCAGCCCCAGCATTTT	CASSTGTAYSNQPQHF
13	NA	NA	TRBV7-9	TRBJ1-6	TGTGCCAGCAGCAACGGACAGAATTCACCCCTCCACTTT	CASSNGQNSPLHF
13	TRBD1	NA	TRBV29-1	TRBJ1-2	TGCAGCGTCGGACAGGGCGCCCCTGTTGGCTACACCTTC	CSVGQGAPVGYTF
13	NA	few	TRBV7-9	TRBJ2-7	TGTGCCAGCAGCCCCGCAGGGTTCTACGAGCAGTACTTC	CASSPAGFYEQYF
18	TRBD2	few	TRBV19	TRBJ2-1	TGTGCCAGTAGTGGCGGGATTATAGCGGGAAGCTCCTACAATGAGCAGTTCTTC	CASSGGIIAGSSYNEQFF
15	NA	many	TRBV5-1	TRBJ2-2	TGCGCCAGCAGCTTCGCTTTGGGGTCGACCGGGGAGCTGTTTTTT	CASSFALGSTGELFF
13	TRBD1	NA	TRBV2	TRBJ2-7	TGTGCCAGCAACCGGGACAGCCTTTACGAGCAGTACTTC	CASNRDSLYEQYF
13	NA	few	TRBV7-9	TRBJ2-1	TGTGCCAGCAGACCGGGAGCGGACAATGAGCAGTTCTTC	CASRPGADNEQFF
15	TRBD2	few	TRBV20-1	TRBJ2-7	TGCAGTGCTAGAAAAGTAGCTAGCGGGGGATACGAGCAGTACTTC	CSARKVASGGYEQYF
14	TRBD1	many	TRBV7-2	TRBJ2-1	TGTGCCAGCAGCTCGACAGGGCCCTACAATGAGCAGTTCTTC	CASSSTGPYNEQFF